This paragraph reports one TCR beta chain. Its antigen remains unidentified. The germline CDR1 and CDR2 sequences are SSHAT and FNYEAQ (reference sequence). CDR3 length: 13 amino acids. This entry comes from a study of Graves' ophthalmopathy and Graves' hyperthyroidism. Beta-chain TCR CDR3 regions were amplified from RNA transcripts. RT-PCR with HTBI primers came first, then second-round multiplex PCR. TCRdb passed the multiplex PCR reads through MiXCR, listing each CDR3 protein once. The repertoire holds roughly 420,000 distinct CDR3 sequences, with more than 20% as singletons. The study, taken as a whole, reports: Classification of ophthalmopathy versus stable hyperthyroidism by a 13-signature model yielded 85% to 90% sensitivity and around 77% specificity.

Additional autoimmune diseases, uncontrolled infections, pregnancy or lactation disqualified patients. This receptor was taken from a woman between 18 and 29 years old with stable Graves' hyperthyroidism. What was sequenced was peripheral blood. This sequence joins TRBV7-7 and TRBJ2-7; 12 bases agree with TRBD2. CDR3 sequence: CAPGLAGHYEQYF. The CDR3 DNA is TGTGCTCCTGGACTAGCGGGACACTACGAGCAGTACTTC.